Following are 15 T cell receptor beta chains from one sample sequenced in a study of PD-1 blockade in mismatch repair-deficient tumors. Their cognate antigens are unknown. Generated by immunoSEQ multiplex PCR, the TCRdb table keeps only in-frame clones and is missing some. The top ten clones hold approximately 14% of a sample with roughly 9,000 clones, less than 90% of them seen once. Time point here: approximately ten-day in vitro stimulation with candidate mutation-associated neoantigen peptide 1. Sequencing used cells cultured in vitro, obtained from a patient treated with pembrolizumab. The source of these receptors is an adult with mismatch repair-deficient cancer.

The V and J genes are TRBV5-6 and TRBJ2-1; D could derive from TRBD1 or TRBD2 (6 bases each). Germline V gives CDR1 SGHDT, CDR2 YYEEEE. Trimming left V 4 bases short and J 4 bases short, with 9 bases between. The CDR3 length is 13 residues. CDR3 nucleotides: TGTGCCAGCAGCGCGGGGACATACAATGAGCAGTTCTTC. It is translated as CASSAGTYNEQFF.

This chain uses TRBV2 with TRBJ2-5; 8 bases align to TRBD2. Germline CDR1 is SNHLY and CDR2 is FYNNEI. V dropped 4 bases and J dropped 4; count of bases not matched to a gene: 5. The length of the CDR3 is 14 residues. CDR3 DNA sequence: TGTGCCAGCAGTGGTGGTAGCGGGATAGAGACCCAGTACTTC. Encoded protein: CASSGGSGIETQYF.

V and J are TRBV5-6 and TRBJ2-1; D ambiguous. This CDR3 spans 11 amino acids. CDR1 SGHDT and CDR2 YYEEEE come from the germline V gene. The germline V and J ends were trimmed by 2 bases and 6 bases, with 3 bases remaining between them. CDR3 residues: CASSFVNEQFF. The CDR3, as DNA: TGTGCCAGCAGCTTTGTCAATGAGCAGTTCTTC.

The chain couples TRBV29-1 to TRBJ2-3; TRBD2 matches at 9 bases. Germline CDR1 SQVTM, CDR2 ANQGSEA. The V segment lost 4 bases and the J segment 3 bases; nucleotides outside the gene matches: 5. This CDR3 has 14 amino acids. The CDR3 is CSVASGRKTDTQYF. The CDR3 DNA follows: TGCAGCGTTGCGAGCGGGAGGAAGACAGATACGCAGTATTTT.

J is TRBJ2-7 and V is TRBV27; 7 bases are shared with TRBD2. J lost 3 bases, V lost 2 bases, and 7 bases had no gene match. The CDR3 totals 15 residues. CDR1 is MNHEY and CDR2 is SMNVEV in the germline V gene (reference sequence). The CDR3 protein is CASSLSPGTNYEQYF. The CDR3 DNA is TGTGCCAGCAGTTTAAGCCCCGGGACTAACTACGAGCAGTACTTC.

The chain has TRBV4-1 and TRBJ1-1; a possible D gene is TRBD1 (5 bases). Germline V gene sequence: CDR1 MGHRA, CDR2 YSYEKL. V was pared by 3 bases and J by 6 bases, with 14 bases between. There are 14 residues in the CDR3. The CDR3 region is CASSQTVTVPEAFF. Written as DNA, the CDR3 is TGCGCCAGCAGCCAGACAGTTACCGTTCCTGAAGCTTTCTTT.

J is TRBJ2-1 and V is TRBV7-6; D call uncertain. This CDR3 is 16 amino acids long. V was cut by 5 bases and J by 0 bases, with 14 bases left in between. Germline V lookup: CDR1 SGHVS, CDR2 FNYEAQ. CDR3 DNA: TGTGCCAGCAGCCTGTTCAGCGCGAGCTCCTACAATGAGCAGTTCTTC. It codes for CASSLFSASSYNEQFF. Together with reference TRBV7-6 and TRBJ2-1, the CDR3 gives the full variable domain: GAGVSQSPRYKVTKRGQDVALRCDPISGHVSLYWYRQALGQGPEFLTYFNYEAQQDKSGLPNDRFSAERPEGSISTLTIQRTEQRDSAMYRCASSLFSASSYNEQFFGPGTRLTVL.

The chain employs TRBV6-5 and TRBJ2-3; D not certain. Per the germline V gene, CDR1 is MNHEY and CDR2 is SVGAGI. This CDR3 has 12 amino acids. V was cut by 6 bases and J by 14 bases, with 18 bases left in between. CDR3 region: CASSSYLQRWYF. DNA of the CDR3: TGTGCCAGCAGCTCTTACCTGCAAAGGTGGTATTTT.

The genes are TRBV7-9 and TRBJ1-2, with a tentative D call TRBD1 (6 bases). Germline CDR1 reads SEHNR; CDR2 reads FQNEAQ (reference sequence). V lost 7 bases and J lost 6, with 15 bases in between. This CDR3 has 13 residues. The CDR3 loop reads CASTVGQTNGYTF. The CDR3 DNA is TGTGCCAGCACCGTTGGACAGACAAATGGCTACACCTTC. The full variable domain, with the rest looked up from reference TRBV7-9 and TRBJ1-2, is DTGVSQNPRHKITKRGQNVTFRCDPISEHNRLYWYRQTLGQGPEFLTYFQNEAQLEKSRLLSDRFSAERPKGSFSTLEIQRTEQGDSAMYLCASTVGQTNGYTFGSGTRLTVV.

The chain carries TRBV18 and TRBJ2-3; D possibly corresponds to TRBD1 (5 bases). CDR1 and CDR2 (germline): KGHSH, LQKENI. Trimming stripped 2 bases from V and 1 base from J, with 16 bases between. The CDR3 sequence is 17 residues long. In DNA form, the CDR3 reads TGTGCCAGCTCACCAAGGGAACAGGACGACGGCACAGATACGCAGTATTTT. As protein: CASSPREQDDGTDTQYF.

The chain employs TRBV18 and TRBJ2-7, with D tentatively TRBD2 (5 bases). Germline V gene lookup returns CDR1 KGHSH and CDR2 LQKENI. The germline V and J ends were trimmed by 0 bases and 4 bases, with 7 bases remaining between them. The CDR3 length is 13 residues. CDR3 in amino acids: CASSPPGAYEQYF. CDR3 DNA: TGTGCCAGCTCACCACCGGGAGCTTACGAGCAGTACTTC.

The chain recombines TRBV19 with TRBJ1-2, with a possible D match to TRBD1 (6 bases). Between the trimmed V and J ends, which lost 4 bases and 2 bases, there was a span of 14 bases. CDR1 and CDR2 from the germline V gene are LNHDA and SQIVND (reference sequence). The CDR3 loop spans 15 amino acids. As DNA, the CDR3 is TGTGCCAGTAGTAAAGGGGGGGCCGTCAACTATGGCTACACCTTC. As protein: CASSKGGAVNYGYTF.

V usage is TRBV15 and J usage is TRBJ1-1, with D tentatively TRBD1 (5 bases). This CDR3 region has 14 residues. With 0 bases removed from V and 2 bases from J, the gap between germline ends came to 7 bases. Germline V lookup: CDR1 LNHNV, CDR2 YYDKDF (reference sequence). CDR3 region: CATSREGGNTEAFF. CDR3 DNA sequence: TGTGCCACCAGCAGAGAGGGGGGAAACACTGAAGCTTTCTTT.

V and J are TRBV7-2 and TRBJ2-7; D is unresolved. This CDR3 spans 12 amino acids. The germline V and J ends were trimmed by 5 bases and 4 bases, with 9 bases remaining between them. Germline assignment: CDR1 SGHTA and CDR2 FQGNSA. DNA for the CDR3: TGTGCCAGCAGCAGGGTTTGGTACGAGCAGTACTTC. Encoded protein: CASSRVWYEQYF.

This clone is labeled as medium-sized (0.01 to 0.1%). The V call is TRBV5-8, the J call TRBJ2-1, with TRBD1 matching 9 bases. Germline V lookup: CDR1 SGHTS, CDR2 YDEGEE. The V segment lost 4 bases and the J segment 6 bases; nucleotides outside the gene matches: 11. This CDR3 spans 16 amino acids. CDR3 sequence (DNA): TGTGCCAGCAGCACGGGCGGGACAGGGCCCCTCAATGAGCAGTTCTTC. Its protein product is CASSTGGTGPLNEQFF.